This T cell receptor beta chain came from a study of cytomegalovirus exposure and HLA in healthy donors. Broader study findings: In an earlier analysis, in 587 donors, most V segments appeared productive either ~87% or ~30% of the time. Analyzed later, most CMV-associated TCR beta chains appeared HLA-restricted.

Details on this clone: Antigen unknown.

Researchers ran the PCR with 60 Vbeta and 13 Jbeta primers. TCRdb's copy holds only in-frame clones and misses some; the assay was immunoSEQ multiplex PCR. This sample's clone table lists approximately 150,000 clones. J was trimmed by 1 base and V by 4 bases; bases with no gene match: 8. Germline V lookup: CDR1 SQVTM, CDR2 ANQGSEA. CDR3 length: 15 amino acids. The chain recombines TRBV29-1 with TRBJ1-1; 8 bases agree with TRBD1. Sequenced material: PBMCs. This sequence originates from a woman between 45 and 60 years old in good health and CMV-seronegative. Here the CDR3 reads CSVVGADRANTEAFF. CDR3 DNA: TGCAGCGTTGTTGGGGCGGACAGGGCGAACACTGAAGCTTTCTTT. The variable domain in full, completed from reference TRBV29-1 and TRBJ1-1, reads SAVISQKPSRDICQRGTSLTIQCQVDSQVTMMFWYRQQPGQSLTLIATANQGSEATYESGFVIDKFPISRPNLTFSTLTVSNMSPEDSSIYLCSVVGADRANTEAFFGQGTRLTVV.